These 16 T cell receptor beta chains originate from one sample sequenced in a study of shared clonotypes between healthy human individuals. Clones were read by immunoSEQ multiplex PCR, and TCRdb kept only the in-frame ones, dropping some. Altogether a few million clones are present, approximately 92% being singletons, with the ten largest covering about 0.13%. The sample consisted of naive CD4+ T cells sorted from blood. Subset: CD45RA+ positively selected. The origin of the receptors is a man aged 18 to 35 in good health.

The V and J genes are TRBV2 and TRBJ1-5, with D tentatively TRBD1 (5 bases). Germline V lookup: CDR1 SNHLY, CDR2 FYNNEI. The CDR3 runs to 14 residues. V gave up 6 bases and J gave up 5 bases, with 14 bases separating them. CDR3 DNA sequence: TGTGCCAGCAGCGATCAGGGACCGGATCAGCCCCAGCATTTT. This codes for CASSDQGPDQPQHF.

About this clone: Distinct nucleotide sequences in the sample also encode this CDR3. This chain connects TRBV10-3 to TRBJ1-2, with TRBD1 matching 7 bases. The V segment lost 6 bases and the J segment 4 bases; nucleotides outside the gene matches: 5. The germline V gene has CDR1 ENHRY and CDR2 SYGVKD. This CDR3 contains 13 residues. CDR3 sequence reads: CAISEGQSYGYTF. CDR3 DNA: TGTGCCATCAGCGAGGGACAGTCCTATGGCTACACCTTC.

The chain carries TRBV6-1 and TRBJ2-7; D possibly corresponds to TRBD1 (6 bases). Germline V gene data show CDR1 as MNHNS and CDR2 as SASEGT. This CDR3 region has 11 residues. The ends were cut back, 7 bases at V and 7 bases at J, with 11 bases in the middle. The CDR3 DNA reads as TGTGCCAGCAAGGGGGTTCGGGAGCAGTACTTC. It encodes CASKGVREQYF.

Only one count was recorded for this clone. The chain uses TRBV18 and TRBJ1-3, with D unclear. Germline V gene lookup returns CDR1 KGHSH and CDR2 LQKENI. The CDR3 consists of 16 residues. Trimming took 4 bases from V and 0 from J, leaving 13 bases between them. The CDR3 reads CASSLREDPSGNTIYF. As DNA, the CDR3 is TGTGCCAGCTCACTCCGAGAAGATCCCTCTGGAAACACCATATATTTT.

Comment on this clone: This sample also contains other DNA sequences that code for the same CDR3. The rearrangement links TRBV5-1 to TRBJ1-4; no firm D call. There are 14 residues in the CDR3. The V end was cut by 4 bases, the J end by 4 bases, with 11 bases between. Germline lookup yields CDR1 SGHRS and CDR2 YFSETQ. CDR3 sequence: CASSLGSGNEKLFF. The CDR3 nucleotides read TGCGCCAGCAGCCTGGGCTCGGGTAATGAAAAACTGTTTTTT.

V gene TRBV10-3 combines with J gene TRBJ1-1; D is undetermined. V was trimmed by 6 bases and J by 3 bases, leaving 11 bases between them. The CDR3 contains 13 residues. The germline V gene encodes CDR1 ENHRY and CDR2 SYGVKD. The CDR3 DNA reads as TGTGCCATCAGCGCCCGGAGCGACACTGAAGCTTTCTTT. This translates into CAISARSDTEAFF.

V gene TRBV5-4 combines with J gene TRBJ1-1; perhaps TRBD1 as D (6 bases). V dropped 5 bases and J dropped 3 bases, with 14 bases sitting between them. Germline-derived CDR1 and CDR2 are SGHNT and YYREEE (reference sequence). This CDR3 is built from 14 residues. The CDR3 nucleotides are TGTGCCAGCAGGAGGTCCGGGGGCGACACTGAAGCTTTCTTT. This gives the protein CASRRSGGDTEAFF.

This chain joins TRBV6-1 and TRBJ1-4; D not resolved. Germline CDR1 reads MNHNS; CDR2 reads SASEGT. Trimming cost V 5 bases and J 8 bases, with 6 bases left between them. This CDR3 has 11 amino acids. The CDR3 region has the DNA TGTGCCAGCAGTTTCGTCGAAAAACTGTTTTTT. It encodes CASSFVEKLFF.

This chain links TRBV29-1 with TRBJ1-2; a weak D match, TRBD1 (5 bases). V was pared by 3 bases and J by 0 bases, with 17 bases between. Germline values: CDR1 SQVTM, CDR2 ANQGSEA. The CDR3 length is 16 residues. CDR3 region: CSVDRDSLRANYGYTF. The CDR3 DNA reads as TGCAGCGTTGACCGCGACAGCCTTCGAGCTAACTATGGCTACACCTTC.

In the case of this clone: The sample holds other DNA sequences that translate to the same CDR3. DNA of the CDR3: TGCGCCAGCAGCCAAGGGGGCAGCAATCAGCCCCAGCATTTT. Residues: CASSQGGSNQPQHF. This chain uses TRBV4-1 with TRBJ1-5; maybe TRBD1 (5 bases). CDR3 length equals 14 residues. Germline CDR1 reads MGHRA; CDR2 reads YSYEKL. V was clipped by 1 base and J by 1 base, with 5 bases between them.

This chain uses TRBV30 with TRBJ1-5, with 7 bases fitting TRBD1. The junction had 6 bases not matched to a gene; V was cut back by 2 bases and J by 5 bases. This CDR3 comprises 14 residues. Germline V gene lookup returns CDR1 GTSNPN and CDR2 SVGIG (reference sequence). The CDR3 coding sequence is TGTGCCTGGAGTTCAGGGGGGGGAGATCAGCCCCAGCATTTT. Translated: CAWSSGGGDQPQHF. Full variable domain (outside the CDR3, taken from reference TRBV30 and TRBJ1-5): SQTIHQWPATLVQPVGSPLSLECTVEGTSNPNLYWYRQAAGRGLQLLFYSVGIGQISSEVPQNLSASRPQDRQFILSSKKLLLSDSGFYLCAWSSGGGDQPQHFGDGTRLSIL.

The V gene is TRBV27, the J gene TRBJ2-3; 8 positions match TRBD2. V trimming: 6 bases; J trimming: 5 bases; junction bases outside the gene matches: 4. The CDR3 extends over 13 amino acids. Germline CDR1 is MNHEY and CDR2 is SMNVEV (reference sequence). Here the CDR3 DNA reads TGTGCCAGCAGGCAAGCGGGGGTAGATACGCAGTATTTT. Amino acids: CASRQAGVDTQYF.

CDR3 nucleotide sequence: TGTGCCAGTAGTACGGGGTCAGTCGGAACCTATGGCTACACCTTC. Translation: CASSTGSVGTYGYTF. V usage is TRBV19 and J usage is TRBJ1-2; D gene unclear. V shed 4 bases and J shed 4 bases, with 16 bases lying between them. The V gene's germline CDR1 is LNHDA and CDR2 SQIVND (reference sequence). This CDR3 is built from 15 residues.

The chain carries TRBV25-1 and TRBJ2-3; D is undetermined. The CDR3 is 13 amino acids. Deletions cut 3 bases from V and 4 bases from J, with 8 bases between. Germline values: CDR1 MGHDK, CDR2 SYGVNS. The CDR3 reads CASSDTVADTQYF. The CDR3, as DNA: TGTGCCAGCAGTGATACGGTGGCAGATACGCAGTATTTT.

The chain joins TRBV5-1 to TRBJ1-4, with 7 nucleotides matching TRBD1. V gave up 3 bases and J gave up 4 bases; unmatched junction bases: 9. CDR1 SGHRS and CDR2 YFSETQ come from the germline V gene. The CDR3 runs 16 residues. Here the CDR3 reads CASSYPEGQVNEKLFF. The CDR3 DNA follows: TGCGCCAGCAGCTACCCGGAAGGACAGGTTAATGAAAAACTGTTTTTT. The full variable domain, completed using reference TRBV5-1 and TRBJ1-4, is KAGVTQTPRYLIKTRGQQVTLSCSPISGHRSVSWYQQTPGQGLQFLFEYFSETQRNKGNFPGRFSGRQFSNSRSEMNVSTLELGDSALYLCASSYPEGQVNEKLFFGSGTQLSVL.

This clone appeared once. The junction departs from the called germline gene at one end, perhaps through a read error. J is TRBJ1-4 and V is TRBV6-5; 10 bases agree with TRBD1. Per germline, CDR1 MNHEY and CDR2 SVGAGI. The CDR3 spans 13 residues. CDR3 DNA sequence: TGTGCCAGCAGTCCCGGGACAGGGGTAGACCTGTCTTTT. This sequence encodes CASSPGTGVDLSF.